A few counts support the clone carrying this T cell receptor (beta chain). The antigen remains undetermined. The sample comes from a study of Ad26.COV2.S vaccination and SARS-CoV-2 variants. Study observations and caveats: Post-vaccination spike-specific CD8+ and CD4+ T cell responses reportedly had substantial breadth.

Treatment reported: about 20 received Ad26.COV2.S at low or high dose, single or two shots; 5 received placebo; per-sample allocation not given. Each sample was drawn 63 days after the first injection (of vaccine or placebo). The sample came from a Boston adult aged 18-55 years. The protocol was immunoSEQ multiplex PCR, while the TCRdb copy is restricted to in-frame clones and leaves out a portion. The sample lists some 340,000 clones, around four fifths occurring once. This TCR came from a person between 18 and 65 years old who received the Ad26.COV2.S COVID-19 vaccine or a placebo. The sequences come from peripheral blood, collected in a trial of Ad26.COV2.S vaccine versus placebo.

The CDR3 spells CASSYSQLSGNTIYF. CDR3 bases: TGTGCCAGCAGTTACTCGCAACTCTCTGGAAACACCATATATTTT. The chain links TRBV6-5 to TRBJ1-3; D call uncertain. This CDR3 is 15 amino acids long. Per germline, CDR1 MNHEY and CDR2 SVGAGI. V was pared by 0 bases and J by 0 bases, with 6 bases between.